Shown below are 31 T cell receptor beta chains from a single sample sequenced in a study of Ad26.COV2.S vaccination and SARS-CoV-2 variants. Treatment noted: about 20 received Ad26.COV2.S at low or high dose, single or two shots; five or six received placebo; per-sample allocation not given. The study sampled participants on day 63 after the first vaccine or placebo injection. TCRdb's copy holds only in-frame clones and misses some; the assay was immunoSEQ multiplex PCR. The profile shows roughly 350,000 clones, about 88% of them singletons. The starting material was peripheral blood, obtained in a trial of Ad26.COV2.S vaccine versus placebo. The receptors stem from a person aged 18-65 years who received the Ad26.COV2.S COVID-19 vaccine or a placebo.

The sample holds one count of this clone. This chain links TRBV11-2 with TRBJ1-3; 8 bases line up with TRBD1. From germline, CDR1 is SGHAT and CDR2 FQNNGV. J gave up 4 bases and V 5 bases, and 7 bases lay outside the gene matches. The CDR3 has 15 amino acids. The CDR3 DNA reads TGTGCCAGCAGCCCGCGGACAGGGTCGGGAAACACCATATATTTT. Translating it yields CASSPRTGSGNTIYF.

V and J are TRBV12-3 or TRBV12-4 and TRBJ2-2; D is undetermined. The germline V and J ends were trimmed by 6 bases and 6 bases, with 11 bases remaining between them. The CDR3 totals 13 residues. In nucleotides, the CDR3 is TGTGCCAGCAGCCCTCTGGGGTCCGGGGAGCTGTTTTTT. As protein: CASSPLGSGELFF.

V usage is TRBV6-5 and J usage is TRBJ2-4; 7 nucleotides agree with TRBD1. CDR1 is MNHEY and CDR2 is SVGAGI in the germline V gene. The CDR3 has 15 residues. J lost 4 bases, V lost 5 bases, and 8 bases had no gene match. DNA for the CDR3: TGTGCCAGCAGTCCGTCCCGGGACAGAAAAAACATTCAGTACTTC. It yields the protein CASSPSRDRKNIQYF.

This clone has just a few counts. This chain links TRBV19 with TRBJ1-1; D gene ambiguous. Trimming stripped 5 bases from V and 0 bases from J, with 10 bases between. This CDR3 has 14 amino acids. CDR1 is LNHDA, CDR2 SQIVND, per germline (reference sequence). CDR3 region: CASSVNVVNTEAFF. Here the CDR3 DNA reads TGTGCCAGTAGTGTAAACGTCGTGAACACTGAAGCTTTCTTT. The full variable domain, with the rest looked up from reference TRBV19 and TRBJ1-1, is DGGITQSPKYLFRKEGQNVTLSCEQNLNHDAMYWYRQDPGQGLRLIYYSQIVNDFQKGDIAEGYSVSREKKESFPLTVTSAQKNPTAFYLCASSVNVVNTEAFFGQGTRLTVV.

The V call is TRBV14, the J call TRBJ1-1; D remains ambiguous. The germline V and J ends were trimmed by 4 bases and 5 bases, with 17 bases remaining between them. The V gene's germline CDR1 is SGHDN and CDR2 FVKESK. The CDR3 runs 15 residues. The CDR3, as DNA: TGTGCCAGCAGCCGCACCCAGAGGACGGGAACTGAAGCTTTCTTT. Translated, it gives CASSRTQRTGTEAFF.

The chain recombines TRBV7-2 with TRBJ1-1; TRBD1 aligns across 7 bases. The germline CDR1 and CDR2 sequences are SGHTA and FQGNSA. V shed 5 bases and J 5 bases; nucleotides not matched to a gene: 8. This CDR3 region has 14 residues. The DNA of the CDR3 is TGTGCCAGCAGCGGAGGGACAGTAAGGACTGAAGCTTTCTTT. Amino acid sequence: CASSGGTVRTEAFF.

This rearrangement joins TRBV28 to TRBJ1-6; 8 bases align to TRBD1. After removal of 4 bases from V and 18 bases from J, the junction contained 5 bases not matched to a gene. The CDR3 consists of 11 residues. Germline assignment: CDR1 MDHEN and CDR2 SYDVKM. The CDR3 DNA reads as TGTGCCAGCAGTTCGGACAGGGCCCCCCACTTT. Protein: CASSSDRAPHF. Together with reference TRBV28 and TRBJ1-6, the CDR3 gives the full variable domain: DVKVTQSSRYLVKRTGEKVFLECVQDMDHENMFWYRQDPGLGLRLIYFSYDVKMKEKGDIPEGYSVSREKKERFSLILESASTNQTSMYLCASSSDRAPHFGNGTRLTVT.

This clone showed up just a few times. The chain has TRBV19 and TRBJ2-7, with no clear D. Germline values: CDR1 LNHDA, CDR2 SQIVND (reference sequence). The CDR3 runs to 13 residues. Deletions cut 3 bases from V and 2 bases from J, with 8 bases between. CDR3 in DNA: TGTGCCAGTAGTATGTGGGGAACCTACGAGCAGTACTTC. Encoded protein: CASSMWGTYEQYF.

The CDR3, as DNA: TGTGCCAGCAGCCGGGAGGGCCGATCCCAGGAGACCCAGTACTTC. Amino acids: CASSREGRSQETQYF. The J gene is TRBJ2-5, the V gene TRBV5-4; TRBD2 agrees at 8 bases. The CDR3 is made up of 15 amino acids. CDR1 is SGHNT and CDR2 is YYREEE in the germline V gene (reference sequence). J was trimmed by 5 bases and V by 4 bases; bases with no gene match: 10.

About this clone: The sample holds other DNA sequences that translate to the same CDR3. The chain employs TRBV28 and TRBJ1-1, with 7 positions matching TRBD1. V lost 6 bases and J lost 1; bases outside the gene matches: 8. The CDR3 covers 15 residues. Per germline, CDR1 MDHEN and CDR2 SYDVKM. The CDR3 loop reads CASSSPGQPNTEAFF. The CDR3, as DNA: TGTGCCAGCAGCTCCCCGGGACAGCCGAACACTGAAGCTTTCTTT.

CDR3 in amino acids: CAWSTLANTEAFF. CDR3 nucleotide sequence: TGTGCCTGGAGTACCCTGGCTAACACTGAAGCTTTCTTT. The rearrangement joins TRBV30 to TRBJ1-1; D gene unclear. The germline CDR1 and CDR2 sequences are GTSNPN and SVGIG (reference sequence). Trimming left V 2 bases short and J 2 bases short, with 9 bases between. CDR3 length equals 13 residues.

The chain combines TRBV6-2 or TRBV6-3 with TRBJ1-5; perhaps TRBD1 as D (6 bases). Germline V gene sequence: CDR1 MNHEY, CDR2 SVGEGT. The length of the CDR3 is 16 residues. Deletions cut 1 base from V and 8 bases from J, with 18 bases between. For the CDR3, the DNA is TGTGCCAGCAGTTACTTGACGGACTCACAGGGAGAGCCCCAGCATTTT. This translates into CASSYLTDSQGEPQHF.

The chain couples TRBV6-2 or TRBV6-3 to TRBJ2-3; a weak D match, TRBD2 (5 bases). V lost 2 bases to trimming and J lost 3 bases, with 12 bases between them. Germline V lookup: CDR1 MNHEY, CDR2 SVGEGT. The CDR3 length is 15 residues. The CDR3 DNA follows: TGTGCCAGCAGTTACGGGCTAGCCGAGACAGATACGCAGTATTTT. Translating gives CASSYGLAETDTQYF.

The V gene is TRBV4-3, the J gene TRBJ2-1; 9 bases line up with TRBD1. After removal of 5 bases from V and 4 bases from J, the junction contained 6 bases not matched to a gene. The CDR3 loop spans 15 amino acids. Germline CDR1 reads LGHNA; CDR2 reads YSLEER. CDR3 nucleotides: TGCGCCAGCAGCGAGGGGACAGGGCTTTACAATGAGCAGTTCTTC. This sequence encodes CASSEGTGLYNEQFF.

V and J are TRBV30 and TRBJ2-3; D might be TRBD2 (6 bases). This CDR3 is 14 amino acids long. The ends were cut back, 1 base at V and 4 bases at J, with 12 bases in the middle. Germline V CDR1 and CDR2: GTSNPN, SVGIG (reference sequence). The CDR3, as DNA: TGTGCCTGGAGTGGGCTGGGGACTTCAGATACGCAGTATTTT. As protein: CAWSGLGTSDTQYF.

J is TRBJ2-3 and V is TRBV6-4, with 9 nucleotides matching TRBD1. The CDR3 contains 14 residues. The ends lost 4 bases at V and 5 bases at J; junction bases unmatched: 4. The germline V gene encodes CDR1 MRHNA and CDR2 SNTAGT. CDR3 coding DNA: TGTGCCAGCAGTGCAACAGGGGGCATAGATACGCAGTATTTT. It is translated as CASSATGGIDTQYF.

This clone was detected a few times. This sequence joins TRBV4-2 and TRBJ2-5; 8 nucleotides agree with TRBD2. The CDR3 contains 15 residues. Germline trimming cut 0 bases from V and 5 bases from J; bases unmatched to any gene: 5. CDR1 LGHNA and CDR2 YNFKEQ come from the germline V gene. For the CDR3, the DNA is TGTGCCAGCAGCCAAGATGGACTAGCTAAGGAGACCCAGTACTTC. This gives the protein CASSQDGLAKETQYF.

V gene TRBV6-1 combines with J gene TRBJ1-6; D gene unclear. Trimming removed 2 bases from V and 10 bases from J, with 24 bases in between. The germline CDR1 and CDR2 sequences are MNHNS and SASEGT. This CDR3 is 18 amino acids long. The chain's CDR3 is CASSEIVITLSGQSPLHF. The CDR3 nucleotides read TGTGCCAGCAGTGAAATAGTAATAACCCTTTCCGGCCAGTCACCCCTCCACTTT.

CDR3: CASSSPPGQGIGTQYF. The DNA of the CDR3 is TGTGCCAGCAGTTCACCACCCGGACAGGGGATAGGTACGCAGTATTTT. This sequence joins TRBV27 and TRBJ2-3, with 9 bases matching TRBD1. The trim removed 4 bases at V and 8 bases at J, leaving 13 bases unmatched. Per germline, CDR1 MNHEY and CDR2 SMNVEV (reference sequence). CDR3 size: 16 residues.

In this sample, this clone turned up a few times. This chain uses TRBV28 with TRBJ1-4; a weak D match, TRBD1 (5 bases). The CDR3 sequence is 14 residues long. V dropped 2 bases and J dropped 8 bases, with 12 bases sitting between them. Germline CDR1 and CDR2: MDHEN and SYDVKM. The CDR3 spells CASSLQGGREKLFF. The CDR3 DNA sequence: TGTGCCAGCAGTTTACAGGGTGGCAGGGAAAAACTGTTTTTT.

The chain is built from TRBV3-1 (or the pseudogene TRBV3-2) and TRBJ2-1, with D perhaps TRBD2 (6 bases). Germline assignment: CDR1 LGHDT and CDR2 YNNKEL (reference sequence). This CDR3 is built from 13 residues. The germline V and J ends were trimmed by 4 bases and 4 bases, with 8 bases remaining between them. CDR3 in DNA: TGTGCCAGCAGCCGGGACTCTTACAATGAGCAGTTCTTC. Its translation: CASSRDSYNEQFF.

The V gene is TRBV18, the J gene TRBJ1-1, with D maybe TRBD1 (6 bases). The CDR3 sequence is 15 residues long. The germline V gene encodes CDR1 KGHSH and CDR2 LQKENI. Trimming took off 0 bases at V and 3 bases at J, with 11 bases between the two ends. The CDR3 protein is CASSPPNRADTEAFF. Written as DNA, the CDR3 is TGTGCCAGCTCACCACCTAACAGGGCGGACACTGAAGCTTTCTTT. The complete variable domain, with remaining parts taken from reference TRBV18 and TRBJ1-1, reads NAGVMQNPRHLVRRRGQEARLRCSPMKGHSHVYWYRQLPEEGLKFMVYLQKENIIDESGMPKERFSAEFPKEGPSILRIQQVVRGDSAAYFCASSPPNRADTEAFFGQGTRLTVV.

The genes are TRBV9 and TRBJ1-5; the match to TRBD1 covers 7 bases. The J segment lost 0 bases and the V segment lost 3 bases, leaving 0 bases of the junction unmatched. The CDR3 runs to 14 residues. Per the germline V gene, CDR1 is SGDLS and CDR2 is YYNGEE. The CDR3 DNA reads TGTGCCAGCAGCGGGACAGGTAGCAATCAGCCCCAGCATTTT. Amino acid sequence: CASSGTGSNQPQHF.

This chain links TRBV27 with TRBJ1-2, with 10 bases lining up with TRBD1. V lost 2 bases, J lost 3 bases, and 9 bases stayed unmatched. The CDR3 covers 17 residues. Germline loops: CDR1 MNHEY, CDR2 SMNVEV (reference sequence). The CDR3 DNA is TGTGCCAGCAGTTTAGGGGGGCGACAGGGGGCATACTATGGCTACACCTTC. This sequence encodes CASSLGGRQGAYYGYTF.

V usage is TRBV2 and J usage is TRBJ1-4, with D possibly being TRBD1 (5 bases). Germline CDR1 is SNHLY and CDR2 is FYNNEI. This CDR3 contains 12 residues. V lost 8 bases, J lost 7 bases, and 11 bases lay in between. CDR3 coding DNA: TGTGCCAGCGCGTCAGGGTTTGAAAAACTGTTTTTT. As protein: CASASGFEKLFF.

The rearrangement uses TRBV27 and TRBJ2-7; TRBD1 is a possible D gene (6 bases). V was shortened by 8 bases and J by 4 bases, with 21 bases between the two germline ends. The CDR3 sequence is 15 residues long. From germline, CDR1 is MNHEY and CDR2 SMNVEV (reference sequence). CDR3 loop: CASGPWGHQGYEQYF. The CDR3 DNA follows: TGTGCCAGCGGGCCCTGGGGGCACCAGGGGTACGAGCAGTACTTC.

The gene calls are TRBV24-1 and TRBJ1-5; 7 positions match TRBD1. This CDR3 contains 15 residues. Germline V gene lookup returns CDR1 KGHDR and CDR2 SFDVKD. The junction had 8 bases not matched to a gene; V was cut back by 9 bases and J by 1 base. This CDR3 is CATGSRGGSNQPQHF. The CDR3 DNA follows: TGTGCCACCGGTTCCAGGGGGGGAAGCAATCAGCCCCAGCATTTT.

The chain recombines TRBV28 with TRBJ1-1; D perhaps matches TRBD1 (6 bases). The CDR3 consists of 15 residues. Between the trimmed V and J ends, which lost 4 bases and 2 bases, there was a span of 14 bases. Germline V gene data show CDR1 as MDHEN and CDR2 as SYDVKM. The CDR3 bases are TGTGCCAGCAGTTCACACTCAGGGGTTAACACTGAAGCTTTCTTT. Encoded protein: CASSSHSGVNTEAFF.

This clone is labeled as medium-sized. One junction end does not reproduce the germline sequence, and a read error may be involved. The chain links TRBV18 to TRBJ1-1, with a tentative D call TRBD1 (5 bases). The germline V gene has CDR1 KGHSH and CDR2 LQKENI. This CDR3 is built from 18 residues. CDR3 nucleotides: TGTGCCAGCTCAACACCTGATGAGGGGACTATATTCTACACTGAAGCTTTCTTT. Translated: CASSTPDEGTIFYTEAFF. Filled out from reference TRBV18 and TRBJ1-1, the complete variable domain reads NAGVMQNPRHLVRRRGQEARLRCSPMKGHSHVYWYRQLPEEGLKFMVYLQKENIIDESGMPKERFSAEFPKEGPSILRIQQVVRGDSAAYFCASSTPDEGTIFYTEAFFGQGTRLTVV.

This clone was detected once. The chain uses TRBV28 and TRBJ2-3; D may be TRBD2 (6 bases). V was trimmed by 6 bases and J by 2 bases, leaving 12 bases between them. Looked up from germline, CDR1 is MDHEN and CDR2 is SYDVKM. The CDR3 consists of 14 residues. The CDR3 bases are TGTGCCAGCAGGGAGGGAGTATACACAGATACGCAGTATTTT. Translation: CASREGVYTDTQYF.

The CDR3 reads CASSSRDLSGNTIYF. Written as DNA, the CDR3 is TGTGCCAGCAGCTCGCGGGACCTAAGTGGAAACACCATATATTTT. V usage is TRBV7-2 and J usage is TRBJ1-3; maybe TRBD1 (5 bases). V gave up 4 bases and J gave up 3 bases, with 13 bases separating them. There are 15 residues in the CDR3. Per germline, CDR1 SGHTA and CDR2 FQGNSA.